Here is one TCR beta chain with its context. Its antigen is as yet unknown. This sample was taken from a study of CD8+ T cells in alopecia areata. Across the whole study: Tofacitinib administration to treated patients was oral, at 5 to 10 mg twice daily.

This CDR3 region has 14 residues. The V and J ends lost 4 bases and 4 bases respectively, with 13 bases between them. Germline assignment: CDR1 GTSNPN and CDR2 SVGIG (reference sequence). Study conclusions and caveats: Scalp clonality dropped significantly under tofacitinib, as did expanded CD8+ top-100 clones. Scalp samples also contribute reads from the resident alphabeta T cells found in normal skin.

This sample's treatment: oral pan-JAK inhibitor, 5-10 mg twice daily. Extraction of RNA preceded its reverse transcription into cDNA, which served as the sequencing template. TCRdb's copy holds only in-frame clones and misses some; the assay was immunoSEQ multiplex PCR. The sample carries more than 95,000 clones, 61% recorded once. This chain uses TRBV30 with TRBJ2-2; a weak D match, TRBD1 (5 bases). Specimen: CD4+ T cells sorted from blood, collected at week 4, from a patient treated with tofacitinib. The source of this sequence is a human donor with alopecia areata. Written as DNA, the CDR3 is TGTGCCTGGACCATCCCAGGGCCCACCGGGGAGCTGTTTTTT. Translating it yields CAWTIPGPTGELFF. The complete variable domain, with remaining parts taken from reference TRBV30 and TRBJ2-2, reads SQTIHQWPATLVQPVGSPLSLECTVEGTSNPNLYWYRQAAGRGLQLLFYSVGIGQISSEVPQNLSASRPQDRQFILSSKKLLLSDSGFYLCAWTIPGPTGELFFGEGSRLTVL.